This TCR beta chain was profiled in a study of blood T cell repertoires in COVID-19. Across the whole study: The study drew acute and convalescent COVID-19 samples from the United States, Italy and Spain. T cells, B-cell-depleted T cells, or PBMCs supplied cDNA or gDNA.

In the original processing: How many nucleated cells were present was estimated from reference gene primer amplification. Assay: immunoSEQ multiplex PCR; the TCRdb copy retains only in-frame clones and omits some. Clone size and V and J calls were adopted from that table, with D and trimming inferred from the DNA. The sample carries over 150,000 clones, approximately 88% recorded once. The source is an elderly woman with active or convalescent COVID-19. The specimen was peripheral blood.

The CDR3, as DNA: TGTGCCAGCAGACCAACCCCGGGACAGCTTTATGGCTACACCTTC. This encodes CASRPTPGQLYGYTF. The V call is TRBV27, the J call TRBJ1-2; 7 bases agree with TRBD1. Trimming removed 6 bases from V and 5 bases from J; junction bases left unmatched: 12. The CDR3 covers 15 residues. CDR1 is MNHEY, CDR2 SMNVEV, per germline (reference sequence).